The 2 T cell receptor beta chains listed next were all sequenced from one sample in a study of blood T cell repertoires in COVID-19. Measured with immunoSEQ multiplex PCR; TCRdb has only the in-frame clones, and not every one. The sample records more than 250,000 clones, 70% to 90% being singletons. The sequencing sample was made of peripheral blood. These receptor sequences come from a woman aged 25-40 years who had recovered from COVID-19.

V is TRBV14 and J is TRBJ2-7; TRBD2 aligns across 12 bases. This CDR3 has 16 amino acids. Germline trimming cut 0 bases from V and 2 bases from J; bases unmatched to any gene: 2. The germline gives CDR1 SGHDN, CDR2 FVKESK. CDR3 bases: TGTGCCAGCAGCCAAGAATCTAGCGGGGGGGCCTACGAGCAGTACTTC. This codes for CASSQESSGGAYEQYF.

The V gene is TRBV19, the J gene TRBJ1-5; unclear D gene. The germline V gene encodes CDR1 LNHDA and CDR2 SQIVND (reference sequence). The V end lost 3 bases, the J end lost 11 bases, and 8 bases lay between the germline ends. CDR3 length: 11 amino acids. The CDR3 here is CASSMAGTQHF. The DNA for the CDR3 is TGTGCCAGTAGTATGGCGGGGACCCAGCATTTT. Together with reference TRBV19 and TRBJ1-5, the CDR3 gives the full variable domain: DGGITQSPKYLFRKEGQNVTLSCEQNLNHDAMYWYRQDPGQGLRLIYYSQIVNDFQKGDIAEGYSVSREKKESFPLTVTSAQKNPTAFYLCASSMAGTQHFGDGTRLSIL.